The TCR beta chain under discussion was sequenced for a study of cytomegalovirus exposure and HLA in healthy donors. Turning to the study itself: Researchers previously reported finding more than 100 million unique TCR beta sequences from around 200 million T cells.

V dropped 4 bases and J dropped 2; count of bases not matched to a gene: 5. The germline V gene has CDR1 SGDLS and CDR2 YYNGEE. The CDR3 has 15 residues. Use of 60 Vbeta and 13 Jbeta primers characterized the PCR. Data came from immunoSEQ multiplex PCR; TCRdb stores just in-frame clones and leaves some out. The table has some 160,000 clones, approximately 9% seen once. In regard to this clone: The antigen is unknown.

Study outcomes and limitations: Upon later analysis, TCR association rates were observed to vary by HLA locus, being highest for DRB1 and lowest for HLA-C. Most CMV-associated TCR beta chains appeared HLA-restricted in a later analysis. The classifier reportedly diagnosed cytomegalovirus status with high specificity and sensitivity.

This chain joins TRBV9 and TRBJ1-2; 10 bases line up with TRBD1. Specimen: PBMCs. The source is a male donor in good health and CMV-seronegative. The CDR3 bases are TGTGCCAGCAGCACCTGGACAGGGGGGAACTATGGCTACACCTTC. Residues: CASSTWTGGNYGYTF.